The 10 T cell receptor beta chains in this list originate from one sample, sequenced in a study of cytomegalovirus exposure and HLA in healthy donors. The PCR was carried out with 60 Vbeta primers and 13 Jbeta primers. Some clones are missing from TCRdb's copy, which holds only in-frame ones; the method was immunoSEQ multiplex PCR. The repertoire holds 99,000 or so clones, with roughly 79% as singletons. Sequenced material: PBMCs. The receptor set was obtained from a man aged 35 to 55 in good health and CMV-seronegative.

This chain uses TRBV2 with TRBJ2-1, with TRBD2 matching 8 bases. V lost 2 bases, J lost 8 bases, and 5 bases stayed unmatched. CDR3 length equals 14 residues. Germline V gene data show CDR1 as SNHLY and CDR2 as FYNNEI. The CDR3 sequence: CASSEYRGGDEQFF. CDR3 bases: TGTGCCAGCAGTGAATATCGGGGGGGCGATGAGCAGTTCTTC.

The genes are TRBV4-3 and TRBJ1-2; no clear D. Germline V gene data show CDR1 as LGHNA and CDR2 as YSLEER. This CDR3 region has 15 residues. The ends were cut back, 0 bases at V and 4 bases at J, with 12 bases in the middle. DNA of the CDR3: TGCGCCAGCAGCCAAGATGGAGGTACGATCTATGGCTACACCTTC. Its translation: CASSQDGGTIYGYTF.

This clone was seen only a few times. The V call is TRBV5-4, the J call TRBJ2-3; 9 positions agree with TRBD2. This CDR3 comprises 17 residues. Germline lookup yields CDR1 SGHNT and CDR2 YYREEE (reference sequence). V lost 4 bases, J lost 4 bases, and 13 bases stayed unmatched. As DNA, the CDR3 is TGTGCCAGCAGCCCCCGGGGTAGCGGGAGTGGAGCAGATACGCAGTATTTT. Its protein product is CASSPRGSGSGADTQYF.

V gene TRBV5-4 combines with J gene TRBJ2-1; perhaps TRBD1 as D (6 bases). This CDR3 is 15 amino acids long. Germline V lookup: CDR1 SGHNT, CDR2 YYREEE (reference sequence). Trimming shortened V by 3 bases and J by 2 bases, and 12 bases separated the two germline ends. The CDR3 DNA follows: TGTGCCAGCAGCTGGTCAGGGGTTACCTACAATGAGCAGTTCTTC. This gives the protein CASSWSGVTYNEQFF.

This clone was observed a handful of times. The sample holds other DNA sequences that translate to the same CDR3. The rearrangement links TRBV6-5 to TRBJ2-6, with D perhaps TRBD1 (5 bases). Germline assignment: CDR1 MNHEY and CDR2 SVGAGI. CDR3 length equals 14 residues. The ends were cut back, 6 bases at V and 1 base at J, with 7 bases in the middle. This CDR3 is CASSSGSGANVLTF. The CDR3 DNA reads TGTGCCAGCAGCTCAGGGTCTGGGGCCAACGTCCTGACTTTC.

V is TRBV7-3 and J is TRBJ2-3; 10 bases are a match to TRBD2. The CDR3 loop spans 18 amino acids. The ends lost 5 bases at V and 6 bases at J; junction bases unmatched: 17. The germline V gene encodes CDR1 SGHTA and CDR2 FQGTGA. The DNA of the CDR3 is TGTGCCAGCAGCCCCGAAGCGGGGGGGCCGGTGGCTGGCGATACGCAGTATTTT. Protein product: CASSPEAGGPVAGDTQYF.

This clone occurred once. The rearrangement links TRBV27 to TRBJ1-4, with D unresolved. Trimming stripped 1 base from V and 7 bases from J, with 10 bases between. CDR1 and CDR2 from the germline V gene are MNHEY and SMNVEV (reference sequence). The length of the CDR3 is 14 residues. CDR3 in amino acids: CASSLLSESEKLFF. The CDR3 DNA is TGTGCCAGCAGTTTATTGAGTGAAAGTGAAAAACTGTTTTTT.

The rearrangement joins TRBV12-5 to TRBJ1-3; TRBD1 is a possible D gene (5 bases). The germline CDR1 and CDR2 sequences are LGHNT and FRNRAP. Between the trimmed V and J ends, which lost 6 bases and 0 bases, there was a span of 9 bases. The CDR3 loop spans 14 amino acids. CDR3 in DNA: TGTGCTAGTGGCCTGGACAACTCTGGAAACACCATATATTTT. Translated: CASGLDNSGNTIYF.

The rearrangement joins TRBV10-3 to TRBJ2-7; possibly TRBD2 for D (5 bases). The ends were cut back, 2 bases at V and 9 bases at J, with 11 bases in the middle. There are 12 residues in the CDR3. The V gene's germline CDR1 is ENHRY and CDR2 SYGVKD. The CDR3, as DNA: TGTGCCATCAGTGAGAAGGGCGAGGGGCAGTACTTC. This codes for CAISEKGEGQYF.

The chain uses TRBV6-5 and TRBJ1-1; possible D gene TRBD1, 6 bases. CDR1 is MNHEY and CDR2 is SVGAGI in the germline V gene. The CDR3 spans 14 residues. Trimming pared 4 bases from V and 4 bases from J, leaving 13 bases between. The CDR3 here is CASSFNRDTTEAFF. DNA of the CDR3: TGTGCCAGCAGTTTTAACAGGGATACCACTGAAGCTTTCTTT.